This T cell receptor beta chain stems from a study of cytomegalovirus exposure and HLA in healthy donors. Study at large: The study placed around 85% of its 398 genotyped donors in the Caucasian-associated ancestry cluster. Study-wide points: Across donors, most TCRs were seen rarely, yet some public ones were widespread.

The V gene's germline CDR1 is SNHLY and CDR2 FYNNEI. CDR3 length: 14 residues. Deletions cut 7 bases from V and 6 bases from J, with 18 bases between. 13 Jbeta primers and 60 Vbeta primers were used for the PCR. Profiling relied on immunoSEQ multiplex PCR, and the TCRdb table lists in-frame clones only, not all of them. The repertoire holds roughly 120,000 clones, with about four fifths as singletons. Note on this clone: Its antigen is undetermined.

This rearrangement joins TRBV2 to TRBJ1-1; D may be TRBD1 (5 bases). Sequenced sample: PBMCs. This receptor was obtained from a man between 40 and 49 years old in good health and CMV-seronegative. CDR3 nucleotide sequence: TGTGCCAGCACCGCGGGGGTGGTATCAGCTGAAGCTTTCTTT. Its protein product is CASTAGVVSAEAFF.